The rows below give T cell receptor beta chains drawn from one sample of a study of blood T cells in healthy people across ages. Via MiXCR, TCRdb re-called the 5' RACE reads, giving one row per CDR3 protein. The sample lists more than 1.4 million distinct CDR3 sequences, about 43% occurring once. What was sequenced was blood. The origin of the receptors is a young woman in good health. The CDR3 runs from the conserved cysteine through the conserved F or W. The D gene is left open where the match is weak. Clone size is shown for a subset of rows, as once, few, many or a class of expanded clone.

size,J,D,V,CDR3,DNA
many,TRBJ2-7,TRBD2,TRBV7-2,CASSQTSGPYEQYF,TGTGCCAGCAGTCAGACTAGCGGCCCCTACGAGCAGTACTTC
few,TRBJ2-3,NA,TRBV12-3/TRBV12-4,CASSDWGDTQYF,TGTGCCAGCTCCGACTGGGGAGATACGCAGTATTTT
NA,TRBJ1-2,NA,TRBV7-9,CASSLGVRERNGYTF,TGTGCCAGCAGCTTAGGGGTCAGGGAGAGGAATGGCTACACCTTC
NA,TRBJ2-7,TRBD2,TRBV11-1,CASSFPGTSYNEQYF,TGTGCCAGCAGCTTTCCGGGGACTAGCTACAATGAGCAGTACTTC
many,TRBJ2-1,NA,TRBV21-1,CASSNYTSYNEQFF,TGTGCCAGCAGCAACTATACTTCCTACAATGAGCAGTTCTTC
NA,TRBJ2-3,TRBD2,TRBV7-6,CASSLATGLTTDTQYF,TGTGCCAGCAGCTTAGCTACGGGACTAACCACAGATACGCAGTATTTT
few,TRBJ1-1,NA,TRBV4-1,CASSPGGWPKNTEAFF,TGCGCCAGCAGCCCTGGGGGTTGGCCTAAGAACACTGAAGCTTTCTTT
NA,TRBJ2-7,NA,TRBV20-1,CSARVVSYNEQYF,TGCAGTGCCCGCGTGGTATCCTACAATGAGCAGTACTTC
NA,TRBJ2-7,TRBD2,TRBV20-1,CSALFGLAGDYEQYF,TGCAGTGCCCTATTCGGACTAGCGGGAGACTACGAGCAGTACTTC
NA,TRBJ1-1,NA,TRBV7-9,CASSDDRAEAFF,TGTGCCAGCAGCGATGACCGGGCTGAAGCTTTCTTT
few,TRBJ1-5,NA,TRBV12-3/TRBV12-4,CASRSTGGANQPQHF,TGTGCCAGCAGATCTACCGGGGGAGCAAACCAGCCCCAGCATTTT
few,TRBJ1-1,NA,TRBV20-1,CSARTQGRWAEAFF,TGCAGTGCTAGGACTCAGGGACGGTGGGCTGAAGCTTTCTTT
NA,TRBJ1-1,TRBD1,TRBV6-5,CASSYGQGADTEAFF,TGTGCCAGCAGTTACGGACAGGGGGCGGACACTGAAGCTTTCTTT
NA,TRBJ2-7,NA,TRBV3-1,CASSQGTPRGEQYF,TGTGCCAGCAGCCAAGGGACTCCCCGCGGAGAGCAGTACTTC
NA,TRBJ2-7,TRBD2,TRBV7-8,CASSSWTSGNEQYF,TGTGCCAGCAGCTCGTGGACTAGCGGGAATGAGCAGTACTTC
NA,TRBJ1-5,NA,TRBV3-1,CASSRPKQPQHF,TGTGCCAGCAGCCGCCCCAAGCAGCCCCAGCATTTT
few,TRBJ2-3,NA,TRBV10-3,CAISVAGVSTDTQYF,TGTGCCATCAGTGTGGCAGGGGTTTCCACAGATACGCAGTATTTT
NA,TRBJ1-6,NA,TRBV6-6,CASSTTTGTNNSPLHF,TGTGCCAGCAGTACAACTACCGGGACTAATAATTCACCCCTCCACTTT
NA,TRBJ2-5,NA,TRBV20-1,CSATLGTHQETQYF,TGCAGTGCTACGCTGGGGACTCACCAAGAGACCCAGTACTTC
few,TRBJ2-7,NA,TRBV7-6,CASSSSHQASYEQYF,TGTGCCAGCAGCTCCTCACATCAGGCGTCCTACGAGCAGTACTTC
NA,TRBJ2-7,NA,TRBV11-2,CASTLGRGYEQYF,TGTGCCAGCACGCTAGGGCGGGGTTACGAGCAGTACTTC
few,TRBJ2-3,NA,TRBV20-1,CSASHFGSFSDTQYF,TGCAGTGCTAGTCACTTTGGCTCTTTTTCAGATACGCAGTATTTT
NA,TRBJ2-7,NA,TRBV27,CASSREPRYEQYF,TGTGCCAGCAGTCGCGAGCCACGGTACGAGCAGTACTTC
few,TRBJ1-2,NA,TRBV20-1,CSAPENFYGYTF,TGCAGTGCTCCGGAGAATTTCTATGGCTACACCTTC
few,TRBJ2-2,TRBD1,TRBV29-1,CSVGGTGGTGELFF,TGCAGCGTGGGGGGGACAGGGGGCACCGGGGAGCTGTTTTTT
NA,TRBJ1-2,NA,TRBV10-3,CAISVTDYGYTF,TGTGCCATCAGTGTGACAGACTATGGCTACACCTTC
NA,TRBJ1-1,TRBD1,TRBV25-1,CASREGDRRTEAFF,TGTGCCAGCAGGGAGGGGGACAGACGGACTGAAGCTTTCTTT
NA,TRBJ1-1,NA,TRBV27,CASSPPGWGVTEAFF,TGTGCCAGCAGTCCACCGGGGTGGGGAGTCACTGAAGCTTTCTTT
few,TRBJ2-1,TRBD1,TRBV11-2,CASSWDNRGQFF,TGTGCCAGCAGCTGGGATAACAGGGGCCAGTTCTTC
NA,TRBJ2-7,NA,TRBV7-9,CASSLEVVGNYEQYF,TGTGCCAGCAGCTTAGAGGTTGTCGGAAACTACGAGCAGTACTTC
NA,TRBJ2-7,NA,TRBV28,CASSFFRDRPYEQYF,TGTGCCAGCAGTTTTTTTAGGGACCGACCCTACGAGCAGTACTTC
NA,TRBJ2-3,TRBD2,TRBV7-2,CASRPKRTSVGDTQYF,TGTGCCAGCAGACCCAAGAGGACTAGCGTCGGGGATACGCAGTATTTT
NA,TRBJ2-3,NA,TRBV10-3,CAISDSGVDTQYF,TGTGCCATCAGTGACTCAGGGGTAGATACGCAGTATTTT
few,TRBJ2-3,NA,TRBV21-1,CASQVRGTDTQYF,TGTGCCAGTCAGGTTCGGGGCACAGATACGCAGTATTTT
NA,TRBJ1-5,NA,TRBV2,CASTGNSNQPQHF,TGTGCCAGCACGGGGAATAGCAATCAGCCCCAGCATTTT
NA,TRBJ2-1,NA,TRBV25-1,CASSPKGWLLESSCNEQFF,TGTGCCAGCAGTCCTAAAGGCTGGCTACTCGAGAGCTCCTGCAATGAGCAGTTCTTC
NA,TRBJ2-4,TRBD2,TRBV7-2,CASSLEGGTNIQYF,TGTGCCAGCAGCTTAGAGGGAGGGACGAACATTCAGTACTTC
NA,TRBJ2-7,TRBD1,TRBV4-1,CASSPIGQDKQYF,TGCGCCAGCAGCCCGATAGGACAGGATAAGCAGTACTTC
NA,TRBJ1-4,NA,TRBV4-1,CASSQVKGAGKGEKLFF,TGCGCCAGCAGCCAAGTAAAAGGGGCAGGGAAGGGTGAAAAACTGTTTTTT
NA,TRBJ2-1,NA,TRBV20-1,CSARGGGRNEQFF,TGCAGTGCTAGGGGGGGAGGAAGGAATGAGCAGTTCTTC
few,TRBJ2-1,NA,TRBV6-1,CASSEIRYSYNEQFF,TGTGCCAGCAGTGAAATCCGGTACTCCTACAATGAGCAGTTCTTC
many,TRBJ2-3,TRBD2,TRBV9,CASSVGSGGVSDTQYF,TGTGCCAGCAGCGTAGGGAGCGGGGGGGTTTCAGATACGCAGTATTTT
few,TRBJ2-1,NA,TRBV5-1,CASSLESGVGLNEQFF,TGCGCCAGCAGCTTGGAATCGGGAGTAGGGTTGAATGAGCAGTTCTTC
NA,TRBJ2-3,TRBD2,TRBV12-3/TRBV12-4,CASSLAREAGVSSTDTQYF,TGTGCCAGCAGTTTAGCGCGGGAGGCAGGTGTATCTAGCACAGATACGCAGTATTTT
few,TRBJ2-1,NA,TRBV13,CASSLGVGAPDNEQFF,TGTGCCAGCAGCTTAGGTGTGGGGGCGCCGGACAATGAGCAGTTCTTC